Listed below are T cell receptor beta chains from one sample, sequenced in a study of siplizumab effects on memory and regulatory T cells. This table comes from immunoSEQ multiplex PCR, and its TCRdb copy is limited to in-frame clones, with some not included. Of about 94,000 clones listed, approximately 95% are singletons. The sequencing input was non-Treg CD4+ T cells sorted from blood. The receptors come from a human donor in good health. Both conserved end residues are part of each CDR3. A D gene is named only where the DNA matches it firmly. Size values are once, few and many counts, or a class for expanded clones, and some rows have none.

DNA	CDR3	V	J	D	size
TGTGCCAGCAGTTACGGACTAGCGGGGGCTGAGACCCAGTACTTC	CASSYGLAGAETQYF	TRBV6-6	TRBJ2-5	TRBD2	-
TGTGCCAGCTCCCCCCGGGACAGGGGAAATTCACCCCTCCACTTT	CASSPRDRGNSPLHF	TRBV18	TRBJ1-6	TRBD1	-
TGTGCCAGCAGCAAATGGGAGGGCACGAATTATGGCTACACCTTC	CASSKWEGTNYGYTF	TRBV21-1	TRBJ1-2	-	-
TGTGCCAGCAGCTTAACTACGGGAGTCTCCTACAATGAGCAGTTCTTC	CASSLTTGVSYNEQFF	TRBV7-8	TRBJ2-1	-	once
TGTGCCAGTAGTATGACAGGAGCTTTTAGCACAGATACGCAGTATTTT	CASSMTGAFSTDTQYF	TRBV19	TRBJ2-3	-	-
TGTGCCAGCAGCTTAGGGGCTACCACCTACAATGAGCAGTTCTTC	CASSLGATTYNEQFF	TRBV7-3	TRBJ2-1	-	once
TGTGCCAGCAGCTCCGGCGGGACAGGGGGTGCAGACTATGGCTACACCTTC	CASSSGGTGGADYGYTF	TRBV7-9	TRBJ1-2	TRBD1	-
TGTGCCAGCAGCTTGCTAGCGGGGGCCCAAGAGACCCAGTACTTC	CASSLLAGAQETQYF	TRBV5-5	TRBJ2-5	TRBD2	-
TGTGCCAGCAGTCCCCAGGGAAGGGGCGAGCAGTACTTC	CASSPQGRGEQYF	TRBV6-5	TRBJ2-7	-	once
TGTGCCAGCAGTGTCCGGGACAGGGAACGTGGCGAGCAGTACTTC	CASSVRDRERGEQYF	TRBV6-6	TRBJ2-7	TRBD1	-
TGTGCCAGCAGTGCTGGGGCGAGGTCTTTTGGCTACACCTTC	CASSAGARSFGYTF	TRBV7-9	TRBJ1-2	-	-
TGTGCCAGCAGCGTAGAGGGAGTTGGAAACACCATATATTTT	CASSVEGVGNTIYF	TRBV9	TRBJ1-3	-	-
TGTGCCAGCGATCGGACAAACACTGAAGCTTTCTTT	CASDRTNTEAFF	TRBV2	TRBJ1-1	-	-
TGCGCCAGCAGCCAGGTTGCGAGCGGGAGGGTGGAGACCCAGTACTTC	CASSQVASGRVETQYF	TRBV4-1	TRBJ2-5	TRBD2	-
TGTGCCAGCAGTGACGGTGAGGGGTTTTTCGGGGAGCTGTTTTTT	CASSDGEGFFGELFF	TRBV6-1	TRBJ2-2	-	-
TGTGCCAGCAGCCTTAATCAGCAGGGGGCGGGTACCGGGGAGCTGTTTTTT	CASSLNQQGAGTGELFF	TRBV7-3	TRBJ2-2	TRBD1	-
TGTGCCAGCAGCCGGGGACAGGGGAGCAATCAGCCCCAGCATTTT	CASSRGQGSNQPQHF	TRBV7-8	TRBJ1-5	TRBD1	-
TGCGCCAGCAGCTCCGATACGACAGCAGATACGCAGTATTTT	CASSSDTTADTQYF	TRBV5-1	TRBJ2-3	-	-
TGTGCCAGCAGCTTTGCGGGAGACTATAATTCACCCCTCCACTTT	CASSFAGDYNSPLHF	TRBV5-4	TRBJ1-6	-	once
TGTGCCAGCAGCCCAGATTCTGGTAGGGGAGAGACCCAGTACTTC	CASSPDSGRGETQYF	TRBV5-4	TRBJ2-5	-	-
TGTGCCACCACAAGTCCAGCGAACACTGAAGCTTTCTTT	CATTSPANTEAFF	TRBV2	TRBJ1-1	-	-
TGTGCCAGCAGTTACCCGGGACAGGGTAAGGAGACCCAGTACTTC	CASSYPGQGKETQYF	TRBV6-6	TRBJ2-5	TRBD1	-
TGTGCCAGCAGTTTCCAAGACAGGCTCCTCCACTTT	CASSFQDRLLHF	TRBV27	TRBJ1-6	-	-
TGTGCCAGCAGCCCGCAAAGAGGACAGCACAATGAAAAACTGTTTTTT	CASSPQRGQHNEKLFF	TRBV7-8	TRBJ1-4	-	-
TGCGCCAGCAGCCAATCGGATCGAGCCGAAGCCAAGGGGATTAGGGATACGCAGTATTTT	CASSQSDRAEAKGIRDTQYF	TRBV4-1	TRBJ2-3	-	-
TGTGCCAGCAGTGTCATTCAGGGGTCTCTGAACACTGAAGCTTTCTTT	CASSVIQGSLNTEAFF	TRBV28	TRBJ1-1	-	few
TGTGCCAGCAGTGAATTCGGGGGGGATTACAATGAGCAGTTCTTC	CASSEFGGDYNEQFF	TRBV25-1	TRBJ2-1	TRBD2	-
TGTGCCAGCAGTTACTCTGCGGACAGGTCCTACGAGCAGTACTTC	CASSYSADRSYEQYF	TRBV6-5	TRBJ2-7	TRBD1	-
TGTGCCAGCAGCTTAGGGCACCCACCGAACACTGAAGCTTTCTTT	CASSLGHPPNTEAFF	TRBV13	TRBJ1-1	-	-
TGTGCCAGTCAGACAGGGGGCCAGAGCAATCAGCCCCAGCATTTT	CASQTGGQSNQPQHF	TRBV2	TRBJ1-5	TRBD1	-
TGCGCCAGCAGCCAAGGAGGGTTTAGAGAGACCCAGTACTTC	CASSQGGFRETQYF	TRBV4-1	TRBJ2-5	-	-
TGTGCCAGCTCACCCACCCCCCCGGGACAGGGGGGAAACACCATATATTTT	CASSPTPPGQGGNTIYF	TRBV18	TRBJ1-3	TRBD1	once
TGTGCCAGCAGTGAAGTTTCAGTGGGTGGCTACACCTTC	CASSEVSVGGYTF	TRBV6-1	TRBJ1-2	-	-
TGTGCCAGCAGGGTAGACAGGGGCACTACCTACGAGCAGTACTTC	CASRVDRGTTYEQYF	TRBV28	TRBJ2-7	TRBD1	-